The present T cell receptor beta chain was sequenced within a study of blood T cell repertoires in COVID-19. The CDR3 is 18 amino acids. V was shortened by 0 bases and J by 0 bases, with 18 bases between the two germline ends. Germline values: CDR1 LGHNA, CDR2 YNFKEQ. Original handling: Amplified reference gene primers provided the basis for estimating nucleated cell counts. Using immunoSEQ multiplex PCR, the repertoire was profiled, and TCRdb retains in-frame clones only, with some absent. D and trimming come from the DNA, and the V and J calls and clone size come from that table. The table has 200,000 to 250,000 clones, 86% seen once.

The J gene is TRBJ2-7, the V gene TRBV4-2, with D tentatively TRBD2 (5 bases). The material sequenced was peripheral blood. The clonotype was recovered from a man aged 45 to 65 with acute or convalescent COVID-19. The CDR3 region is CASSQDPMDWESSYEQYF. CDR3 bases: TGTGCCAGCAGCCAAGATCCCATGGACTGGGAGAGCTCCTACGAGCAGTACTTC.